These 19 T cell receptor beta chains were sequenced from one sample in a study of T cell responses to AZD1222 COVID-19 vaccine. The protocol was immunoSEQ multiplex PCR, while the TCRdb copy is restricted to in-frame clones and leaves out a portion. This sample has approximately 140,000 clones; 92% occur once, and the top ten carry roughly 3.3%. The sequences come from peripheral blood, collected 28 days after the second AZD1222 dose. The receptor set was obtained from an adult who received the AZD1222 COVID-19 vaccine.

This rearrangement joins TRBV5-1 to TRBJ2-7; 7 nucleotides line up with TRBD2. There are 16 residues in the CDR3. Germline trimming cut 0 bases from V and 2 bases from J; bases unmatched to any gene: 8. Germline assignment: CDR1 SGHRS and CDR2 YFSETQ. CDR3 bases: TGCGCCAGCAGCTTGGGAGCGGGAAGCTTCCCCTACGAGCAGTACTTC. This codes for CASSLGAGSFPYEQYF. Full variable domain (rest looked up from reference TRBV5-1 and TRBJ2-7): KAGVTQTPRYLIKTRGQQVTLSCSPISGHRSVSWYQQTPGQGLQFLFEYFSETQRNKGNFPGRFSGRQFSNSRSEMNVSTLELGDSALYLCASSLGAGSFPYEQYFGPGTRLTVT.

DNA for the CDR3: TGTGCCACCAGTGATTTGCAAAGCGGGTATCGGTACATCCGTACCTTC. Protein sequence: CATSDLQSGYRYIRTF. J is TRBJ1-2 and V is TRBV24-1; no reliable D call. The CDR3 is 16 amino acids. CDR1 and CDR2 (germline): KGHDR, SFDVKD. Trimming shortened V by 0 bases and J by 14 bases, and 24 bases separated the two germline ends.

The chain couples TRBV12-3 or TRBV12-4 to TRBJ2-7, with 9 bases fitting TRBD1. V was clipped by 6 bases and J by 6 bases; unmatched bases: 6. CDR3 length equals 13 residues. This CDR3 is CASSELTGGEQYF. As DNA, the CDR3 is TGTGCCAGCAGCGAACTGACAGGGGGCGAGCAGTACTTC.

The rearrangement links TRBV18 to TRBJ1-5; no clear D gene. Trimming left V 5 bases short and J 4 bases short, with 9 bases between. Germline CDR1 reads KGHSH; CDR2 reads LQKENI. This CDR3 is built from 13 residues. CDR3 residues: CASSIRANQPQHF. DNA of the CDR3: TGTGCCAGCTCAATCCGGGCTAATCAGCCCCAGCATTTT.

The chain links TRBV28 to TRBJ2-7; 8 bases match TRBD1. CDR1 is MDHEN and CDR2 is SYDVKM in the germline V gene. This CDR3 has 15 amino acids. The V and J ends lost 2 bases and 4 bases, in that order; junction bases with no gene match: 7. The CDR3 sequence: CASSLMGDRTYEQYF. The CDR3 DNA reads TGTGCCAGCAGTTTAATGGGGGACAGGACATACGAGCAGTACTTC.

This clone was detected only a few times. This CDR3 reads CASSLPGGFSEQFF. Here the CDR3 DNA reads TGCGCCAGCAGCCTGCCCGGGGGCTTCAGTGAGCAGTTCTTC. This chain links TRBV4-1 with TRBJ2-1; the D gene could be TRBD1 or TRBD2 (6 bases each). The CDR3 totals 14 residues. V gave up 4 bases and J gave up 9 bases, with 16 bases separating them. Germline V gene lookup returns CDR1 MGHRA and CDR2 YSYEKL.

The J gene is TRBJ1-2, the V gene TRBV27; 7 nucleotides line up with TRBD1. Germline V CDR1 and CDR2: MNHEY, SMNVEV (reference sequence). J lost 1 base, V lost 5 bases, and 4 bases had no gene match. The length of the CDR3 is 14 residues. The CDR3 DNA reads TGTGCCAGCAGTCGAACAGGGGTTAACTATGGCTACACCTTC. This sequence encodes CASSRTGVNYGYTF.

This chain uses TRBV5-4 with TRBJ2-1; 7 positions match TRBD1. Trimming removed 4 bases from V and 4 bases from J; junction bases left unmatched: 5. This CDR3 comprises 14 residues. Germline lookup yields CDR1 SGHNT and CDR2 YYREEE (reference sequence). Written as DNA, the CDR3 is TGTGCCAGCAGCGAGGGACAGCAATACAATGAGCAGTTCTTC. Translation: CASSEGQQYNEQFF.

This chain uses TRBV19 with TRBJ2-1; 7 positions agree with TRBD1. With V trimmed by 4 bases and J by 4 bases, 7 bases remained unmatched. Germline V gene data show CDR1 as LNHDA and CDR2 as SQIVND (reference sequence). CDR3 length: 15 residues. The DNA for the CDR3 is TGTGCCAGTAGTAGTTCGGGACAGTCGTACAATGAGCAGTTCTTC. This sequence encodes CASSSSGQSYNEQFF.

CDR3 coding DNA: TGTGCCAGCAGCCCCAGGACTAGCGGAGTCTACTACGAGCAGTACTTC. It yields the protein CASSPRTSGVYYEQYF. V is TRBV9 and J is TRBJ2-7, with 10 bases identical to TRBD2. CDR3 size: 16 residues. The V gene end was trimmed by 4 bases and the J gene end by 3 bases; junction bases not matched to a gene: 10. Germline V gives CDR1 SGDLS, CDR2 YYNGEE.

There are a few counts of this clone. CDR3 loop: CASSQGEWGFYYGYTF. CDR3 DNA: TGTGCCAGCAGCCAAGGAGAATGGGGTTTCTACTATGGCTACACCTTC. V and J are TRBV3-1 (or the pseudogene TRBV3-2) and TRBJ1-2; D uncertain. V was pared by 1 base and J by 3 bases, with 15 bases between. The germline gives CDR1 LGHDT, CDR2 YNNKEL (reference sequence). The CDR3 totals 16 residues.

This chain links TRBV7-8 with TRBJ2-5; tentative D call: TRBD1 (6 bases). The J call could be wrong; TRBJ2-7 is a better fit for the DNA end. The CDR3 runs 14 residues. The germline gives CDR1 SGHVS, CDR2 FQNEAQ. CDR3 protein: CASSATGLSYEQYF. CDR3 bases: TGTGCCAGCAGCGCTACAGGGCTCTCCTACGAGCAGTACTTC.

The chain employs TRBV1 and TRBJ2-1; the table assigns TRBD2, which was not confirmed against the DNA. TRBV1 is a listed pseudogene. CDR3 length: 15 amino acids. The CDR3 sequence: CTSSQDGGSGDEQFF. Here the CDR3 DNA reads TGCACCAGCAGCCAAGATGGCGGGAGTGGCGATGAGCAGTTCTTC.

The chain is built from TRBV12-3 or TRBV12-4 and TRBJ2-5; D might be TRBD1 (5 bases). Trimming shortened V by 6 bases and J by 5 bases, and 10 bases separated the two germline ends. The CDR3 runs 12 residues. For the CDR3, the DNA is TGTGCCAGCAGCAGGGTAGAGGAGACCCAGTACTTC. It encodes CASSRVEETQYF.

Points on this clone: The identical CDR3 is also encoded by other nucleotide sequences in the sample. This chain uses TRBV11-2 with TRBJ2-2; D perhaps matches TRBD2 (6 bases). The germline V gene has CDR1 SGHAT and CDR2 FQNNGV. V lost 1 base and J 4 bases, leaving 13 bases between the germline ends. There are 16 residues in the CDR3. The CDR3 protein is CASSLGRGRRTGELFF. CDR3 nucleotides: TGTGCCAGCAGCTTAGGGCGGGGAAGACGCACCGGGGAGCTGTTTTTT.

The count of this clone is one. The V call is TRBV4-1, the J call TRBJ2-7; TRBD2 matches 7 bases. This CDR3 contains 19 residues. Per germline, CDR1 MGHRA and CDR2 YSYEKL. Trimming at V came to 4 bases and at J to 0 bases, leaving 18 bases not matched to a gene. The CDR3 DNA is TGCGCCAGCAGCCGAGAAAGCCCAAACAAACTAGCGCGCTCCTACGAGCAGTACTTC. The encoded protein is CASSRESPNKLARSYEQYF.

The chain recombines TRBV28 with TRBJ1-4, with D unresolved. The germline V and J ends were trimmed by 3 bases and 5 bases, with 13 bases remaining between them. The CDR3 length is 15 residues. Per the germline V gene, CDR1 is MDHEN and CDR2 is SYDVKM. The DNA of the CDR3 is TGTGCCAGCAGTTTCGATACATTAAGGAATGAAAAACTGTTTTTT. Its protein is CASSFDTLRNEKLFF.

The V and J genes are TRBV4-1 and TRBJ1-3, with D perhaps TRBD1 (6 bases). The ends were cut back, 3 bases at V and 3 bases at J, with 12 bases in the middle. This CDR3 spans 15 amino acids. CDR1 is MGHRA, CDR2 YSYEKL, per germline. As DNA, the CDR3 is TGCGCCAGCAGCCACCGAACAGGGAATGGAAACACCATATATTTT. Encoded protein: CASSHRTGNGNTIYF.

The chain uses TRBV23-1 and TRBJ2-7; tentative D call: TRBD1 (6 bases). TRBV23-1 falls under the ORF class, with uncertain function. The CDR3 is 17 residues long. Trimming removed 0 bases at V and 3 bases at J, with 18 bases between. This chain's CDR3 is CASSQSPIKTGNYEQYF. CDR3 DNA: TGCGCCAGCAGTCAATCTCCCATTAAGACAGGCAACTACGAGCAGTACTTC.